The present TCR beta chain was sequenced within a study of blood T cell repertoires in COVID-19. The CDR3 has 17 amino acids. Trimming took off 2 bases at V and 5 bases at J, with 22 bases between the two ends. Original data processing: Scientists estimated how many nucleated cells there were by amplifying reference gene primers. This table comes from immunoSEQ multiplex PCR, and its TCRdb copy is limited to in-frame clones, with some not included. The V and J calls and clone size were taken over from that table, and D and trimming were inferred from the DNA. The sample has roughly 270,000 clones, 70% to 90% seen once.

The TCR originated in a man younger than 35 with active or convalescent COVID-19. V gene TRBV5-3 combines with J gene TRBJ1-2; D ambiguous. TRBV5-3 is treated as an ORF (open reading frame) with a function not yet certain. Sequences were obtained from peripheral blood. The CDR3 protein is CARSLGKEEVGLYGYTF. CDR3 nucleotide sequence: TGTGCCAGAAGCTTAGGGAAGGAGGAGGTTGGTCTTTATGGCTACACCTTC.